This T cell receptor beta chain came from a study of vaccination and CD4 T cells after COVID-19. Study-wide background: The convalescents included six males and four females, and among them two were Hispanic while seven were Caucasian. Post-vaccine specimens were obtained a median about 70 days after dose two (range 14 to 241). Overall study findings and caveats: Only relatively few convalescent patients were studied, and early post-infection timepoints were not analyzed. Only post-vaccination samples contained a median about 86% of the reactive clones in convalescent patients.

Between the trimmed V and J ends, which lost 6 bases and 5 bases, there was a span of 14 bases. Germline lookup yields CDR1 LNHDA and CDR2 SQIVND (reference sequence). The length of the CDR3 is 14 residues. TCRdb re-called the PCR reads through MiXCR, storing one row per CDR3 protein. Of some 25,000 distinct CDR3 sequences in the sample, 45% to 60% are singletons; the top ten hold 1% to 1.2%. In regard to this clonotype: Antigen: not known.

The chain employs TRBV19 and TRBJ2-1; D unresolved. The receptor was isolated from a human donor who had recovered from COVID-19. The starting material was CD4+ T cells from blood, obtained before SARS-CoV-2 vaccination. CDR3 DNA: TGTGCCAGTAGAAGTGGGCTCCGAGACAATGAGCAGTTCTTC. Its protein is CASRSGLRDNEQFF.